The sequence of this T cell receptor (beta chain) was determined in a study of blood T cell repertoires in COVID-19. Looking at the study overall: The analysed material was cDNA or gDNA that came from T cells, B-cell-depleted T cells, or PBMCs.

CDR3 length equals 17 residues. The V and J ends lost 7 bases and 5 bases respectively, with 27 bases between them. Germline CDR1 reads SGHNT; CDR2 reads YYREEE (reference sequence). This clone was seen only once. TCRdb's copy holds only in-frame clones and misses some; the assay was immunoSEQ multiplex PCR. Of a few hundred thousand clones in the sample, roughly 85% are singletons; the top ten hold about 3.6%. The J gene is TRBJ2-5, the V gene TRBV5-4; a weak D match, TRBD1 (9 bases). Sequencing was done on a sample of peripheral blood. This clonotype was obtained from a woman under 30 with acute or convalescent COVID-19. The CDR3 loop reads CASGSRQNSGTGETQYF. CDR3 coding DNA: TGTGCCAGCGGATCTAGACAAAATAGCGGGACAGGGGAGACCCAGTACTTC.